This is a list of T cell receptor beta chains from one sample in a study of control samples from healthy donors and cancer patients. Sequencing was performed with immunoSEQ multiplex PCR; in TCRdb, only in-frame clones are kept and a portion is missing. The table lists about 150,000 clones, about 91% of them singletons. Sequenced material: blood. The receptor source for this set is a man aged 18 to 35 in good health. CDR3s include the opening cysteine and the closing phenylalanine or tryptophan. A D gene is named only where the DNA matches it firmly. Some rows mark clone size as missing; the rest say once, few, many or name a class of expanded clone.

.	TRBJ2-2	TRBV24-1	TRBD1	CATSVGQGDTGELFF	TGTGCCACCAGTGTGGGACAGGGGGACACCGGGGAGCTGTTTTTT
.	TRBJ2-7	TRBV28	TRBD2	CASSKIGGTKNEQYF	TGTGCCAGCTCAAAGATCGGGGGGACGAAGAACGAGCAGTACTTC
.	TRBJ2-4	TRBV4-3	TRBD1	CASSPKRPGTGGTKNIQYF	TGCGCCAGCAGCCCAAAGCGTCCCGGGACAGGGGGGACCAAAAACATTCAGTACTTC
.	TRBJ1-6	TRBV3-1/TRBV3-2	.	CASSQGSGSPLHF	TGTGCCAGCAGCCAAGGTTCAGGATCACCCCTCCACTTT
.	TRBJ2-7	TRBV5-4	TRBD2	CASSLSLAGGQYEQYF	TGTGCCAGCAGCTTGTCCTTAGCGGGGGGGCAGTACGAGCAGTACTTC
.	TRBJ2-1	TRBV6-2/TRBV6-3	TRBD2	CASSSGGEWEQFF	TGTGCCAGCAGCAGCGGGGGAGAATGGGAGCAGTTCTTC
.	TRBJ2-1	TRBV7-9	.	CASSLVRTKNNEQFF	TGTGCCAGCAGCTTAGTCCGGACGAAAAACAATGAGCAGTTCTTC
.	TRBJ1-5	TRBV11-2	.	CASSGLRNQPQHF	TGTGCCAGCAGCGGGCTACGCAATCAGCCCCAGCATTTT
.	TRBJ2-7	TRBV13	.	CASSLGQGAFYEQYF	TGTGCCAGCAGCTTGGGGCAGGGTGCGTTCTACGAGCAGTACTTC
few	TRBJ1-4	TRBV2	.	CASRTTAANEKLFF	TGTGCCAGCAGGACGACAGCCGCTAATGAAAAACTGTTTTTT
few	TRBJ2-2	TRBV28	.	CASSLGTGTVNTGELFF	TGTGCCAGCAGTTTAGGGACCGGGACTGTGAACACCGGGGAGCTGTTTTTT
few	TRBJ2-7	TRBV23-1	.	CASSRSGLCSSYEQYF	TGCGCCAGCAGTCGTTCAGGGTTGTGTAGCTCCTACGAGCAGTACTTC
.	TRBJ2-7	TRBV7-3	TRBD1	CASSMSPGTDPREQYF	TGTGCCAGCAGCATGAGCCCCGGGACAGATCCTAGGGAGCAGTACTTC
.	TRBJ2-1	TRBV27	.	CASSFGSNNEQFF	TGTGCCAGCAGTTTCGGGTCGAACAATGAGCAGTTCTTC
.	TRBJ2-5	TRBV25-1	.	CASSAFPGEATQYF	TGTGCCAGCAGCGCCTTCCCGGGGGAAGCGACCCAGTACTTC
.	TRBJ2-3	TRBV10-2	TRBD2	CASRRLAGSTDTQYF	TGCGCCAGCAGAAGGCTAGCGGGGAGCACAGATACGCAGTATTTT
.	TRBJ1-5	TRBV6-2/TRBV6-3	.	CASSWPFLDSSNQPQHF	TGTGCCAGCAGCTGGCCCTTTTTAGACAGTTCAAATCAGCCCCAGCATTTT
.	TRBJ2-2	TRBV3-1/TRBV3-2	TRBD2	CASSPSGLAGGTGELFF	TGTGCCAGCAGCCCTTCAGGACTAGCGGGGGGGACCGGGGAGCTGTTTTTT
.	TRBJ1-4	TRBV5-1	.	CASSDPARPEKLFF	TGCGCCAGCAGCGATCCAGCCCGGCCTGAAAAACTGTTTTTT
.	TRBJ1-3	TRBV30	.	CAWKRGNTIYF	TGTGCCTGGAAAAGGGGAAACACCATATATTTT
.	TRBJ1-5	TRBV5-1	.	CASSLEGQPQHF	TGCGCCAGCAGCTTGGAAGGGCAGCCCCAGCATTTT
.	TRBJ1-3	TRBV3-1/TRBV3-2	TRBD1	CASSRQDRVAGNTIYF	TGTGCCAGCAGCCGGCAGGACAGGGTAGCTGGAAACACCATATATTTT
.	TRBJ1-2	TRBV7-2	TRBD1	CASSLEQGGNYGYTF	TGTGCCAGCAGCTTAGAACAGGGGGGTAACTATGGCTACACCTTC
.	TRBJ2-6	TRBV27	TRBD2	CASSGGLAGGRPNVLTF	TGTGCCAGCAGTGGGGGACTAGCGGGGGGGCGACCCAACGTCCTGACTTTC
.	TRBJ1-2	TRBV4-3	TRBD1	CASSQGTTGVFYGYTF	TGCGCCAGCAGCCAGGGAACAACAGGGGTTTTCTATGGCTACACCTTC
.	TRBJ2-7	TRBV27	.	CASSWSGRSYEQYF	TGTGCCAGCAGTTGGTCAGGCCGCTCCTACGAGCAGTACTTC
few	TRBJ1-1	TRBV6-4	.	CASSLSNTEAFF	TGTGCCAGCAGTCTATCGAACACTGAAGCTTTCTTT
.	TRBJ1-2	TRBV6-5	.	CASSYGGHGYTF	TGTGCCAGCAGTTACGGGGGGCACGGCTACACCTTC
.	TRBJ1-4	TRBV21-1	.	CASSKVGEATNEKLFF	TGTGCCAGCAGCAAGGTGGGGGAGGCAACTAATGAAAAACTGTTTTTT
.	TRBJ1-2	TRBV24-1	.	CATSLGMGVGYTF	TGTGCCACCAGCCTCGGCATGGGGGTTGGCTACACCTTC
few	TRBJ2-3	TRBV30	.	CAWSLLDTQYF	TGTGCCTGGAGTTTGTTGGATACGCAGTATTTT
.	TRBJ1-4	TRBV18	TRBD1	CASSPGQEYEKLFF	TGTGCCAGCTCACCGGGACAGGAGTATGAAAAACTGTTTTTT
.	TRBJ2-7	TRBV5-6	TRBD2	CASSFSLGTSYEQYF	TGTGCCAGCAGCTTCTCTTTAGGGACTAGCTACGAGCAGTACTTC
once	TRBJ2-5	TRBV7-9	TRBD1	CASSPPGQHETQYF	TGTGCCAGCAGCCCCCCGGGACAGCACGAGACCCAGTACTTC
many	TRBJ2-7	TRBV4-1	.	CASSQQQEGAEQYF	TGCGCCAGCAGCCAACAACAGGAGGGAGCCGAGCAGTACTTC